The next 2 T cell receptor beta chains were all read from a single sample in a study of Ad26.COV2.S vaccination and SARS-CoV-2 variants. Treatment denoted: some 19 received Ad26.COV2.S at low or high dose, single or two shots; a few received placebo; per-sample allocation not given. The study sampled participants on day 63 after the first vaccine or placebo injection. Clones were sequenced by immunoSEQ multiplex PCR, and TCRdb holds only the in-frame ones, with some missing. The sample holds 200,000 to 300,000 clones, around 87% seen once. This specimen was peripheral blood, taken in a trial of Ad26.COV2.S vaccine versus placebo. The receptors shown here come from a person aged 18-60 years who received the Ad26.COV2.S COVID-19 vaccine or a placebo.

The chain employs TRBV29-1 and TRBJ2-7; TRBD2 matches 9 bases. This CDR3 has 16 amino acids. The V gene end was trimmed by 1 base and the J gene end by 3 bases; junction bases not matched to a gene: 10. The germline CDR1 and CDR2 sequences are SQVTM and ANQGSEA. The CDR3 bases are TGCAGCGTTGAAGTGGCCTCGGGACTAGCTCTCTACGAGCAGTACTTC. Translation: CSVEVASGLALYEQYF.

The V and J genes are TRBV6-5 and TRBJ2-3; maybe TRBD1 (5 bases). V lost 6 bases and J lost 0, with 13 bases in between. From germline, CDR1 is MNHEY and CDR2 SVGAGI. The CDR3 runs to 15 residues. DNA for the CDR3: TGTGCCAGCAGGGCCAGGGCCCCTAGCACAGATACGCAGTATTTT. Residues: CASRARAPSTDTQYF.